The 19 T cell receptor beta chains given below trace back to one sample, sequenced in a study of blood T cell repertoires in COVID-19. Libraries were prepared by immunoSEQ multiplex PCR; TCRdb keeps only in-frame clonotypes and omits some of them. The sample comprises 400,000 to 450,000 clones, around 90% of which are singletons, and 0.55% to 0.75% rests with the top ten. Sequenced material: PBMCs or T cells enriched from blood (not recorded which). The receptors come from a young man who had recovered from COVID-19.

The chain couples TRBV10-3 to TRBJ1-4, with 10 positions matching TRBD1. The ends lost 3 bases at V and 4 bases at J; junction bases unmatched: 5. The CDR3 has 16 residues. Germline V gives CDR1 ENHRY, CDR2 SYGVKD. The CDR3 DNA sequence: TGTGCCATCAGTGAAAGGACAGGGGGACATAATGAAAAACTGTTTTTT. Residues: CAISERTGGHNEKLFF.

CDR3 sequence: CASSLEQVNTGELFF. CDR3 DNA sequence: TGTGCCAGCAGCTTGGAACAGGTGAACACCGGGGAGCTGTTTTTT. The chain uses TRBV5-8 and TRBJ2-2; D possibly corresponds to TRBD1 (5 bases). CDR3 length equals 15 residues. V was clipped by 0 bases and J by 1 base, with 7 bases between them. The germline V gene has CDR1 SGHTS and CDR2 YDEGEE.

This chain connects TRBV11-2 to TRBJ2-3; 15 nucleotides match TRBD2. Germline V gives CDR1 SGHAT, CDR2 FQNNGV. V was pared by 5 bases and J by 12 bases, with 9 bases of the junction left unmatched. This CDR3 region has 15 residues. For the CDR3, the DNA is TGTGCCAGCAGCCCTCTACGGACTAGCGGGAGGGTCCAGTATTTT. Translating gives CASSPLRTSGRVQYF.

The rearrangement links TRBV9 to TRBJ2-5; 9 bases are a match to TRBD1. The CDR3 sequence is 16 residues long. Germline V gene lookup returns CDR1 SGDLS and CDR2 YYNGEE. Germline trimming cut 3 bases from V and 5 bases from J; bases unmatched to any gene: 11. CDR3: CASSGAPNRGPETQYF. As DNA, the CDR3 is TGTGCCAGCAGCGGAGCTCCTAACAGGGGGCCGGAGACCCAGTACTTC. Together with reference TRBV9 and TRBJ2-5, the CDR3 gives the full variable domain: DSGVTQTPKHLITATGQRVTLRCSPRSGDLSVYWYQQSLDQGLQFLIQYYNGEERAKGNILERFSAQQFPDLHSELNLSSLELGDSALYFCASSGAPNRGPETQYFGPGTRLLVL.

This chain connects TRBV4-1 to TRBJ1-1; D unresolved. CDR3 length equals 16 residues. Trimming cost V 0 bases and J 1 base, with 12 bases left between them. CDR1 MGHRA and CDR2 YSYEKL come from the germline V gene. CDR3 nucleotides: TGCGCCAGCAGCCAAGAACATACAGTTCCGAACACTGAAGCTTTCTTT. Translated, it gives CASSQEHTVPNTEAFF.

V is TRBV24-1 and J is TRBJ2-1, with 9 positions matching TRBD2. The length of the CDR3 is 16 residues. Germline CDR1 and CDR2: KGHDR and SFDVKD. Unmatched junction bases numbered 12, after V lost 10 bases and J lost 3 bases. The CDR3 bases are TGTGCCACGTCCTTGGGGCGGGAGGGAGACTACAATGAGCAGTTCTTC. This gives the protein CATSLGREGDYNEQFF.

V and J are TRBV28 and TRBJ2-1, with a tentative D call TRBD2 (6 bases). CDR3 length: 17 residues. Looked up from germline, CDR1 is MDHEN and CDR2 is SYDVKM. Trimming took 6 bases from V and 5 from J, leaving 23 bases between them. The CDR3 spells CASSRPSQRALHNEQFF. The CDR3 DNA is TGTGCCAGCAGCCGACCCTCCCAGCGGGCACTACACAATGAGCAGTTCTTC. Full variable domain (remainder filled in from reference TRBV28 and TRBJ2-1): DVKVTQSSRYLVKRTGEKVFLECVQDMDHENMFWYRQDPGLGLRLIYFSYDVKMKEKGDIPEGYSVSREKKERFSLILESASTNQTSMYLCASSRPSQRALHNEQFFGPGTRLTVL.

The V call is TRBV5-5, the J call TRBJ2-1; the match to TRBD2 covers 12 bases. V lost 2 bases and J lost 9; bases outside the gene matches: 6. Germline V CDR1 and CDR2: SGHKS, YYEKEE (reference sequence). This CDR3 is 15 amino acids long. As DNA, the CDR3 is TGTGCCAGCAGCTTTTTATCTAGCGGGGGGGTTGAGCAGTTCTTC. Translating it yields CASSFLSSGGVEQFF.

The V and J genes are TRBV19 and TRBJ2-4; 11 positions agree with TRBD2. The CDR3 length is 19 residues. CDR1 LNHDA and CDR2 SQIVND come from the germline V gene (reference sequence). V shed 3 bases, J shed 0 bases, and the junction held 10 bases outside the gene matches. Written as DNA, the CDR3 is TGTGCCAGTAGTATCGGGCTAGCGGGAGGAAAGATAGCCAAAAACATTCAGTACTTC. It specifies CASSIGLAGGKIAKNIQYF. The variable domain in full, with the rest retrieved from reference TRBV19 and TRBJ2-4, is DGGITQSPKYLFRKEGQNVTLSCEQNLNHDAMYWYRQDPGQGLRLIYYSQIVNDFQKGDIAEGYSVSREKKESFPLTVTSAQKNPTAFYLCASSIGLAGGKIAKNIQYFGAGTRLSVL.

The gene calls are TRBV10-1 and TRBJ2-2; 8 nucleotides align to TRBD1. The CDR3 has 14 residues. Germline values: CDR1 WNHNN, CDR2 SYGVQD (reference sequence). Losses at the gene ends were 8 bases for V and 6 bases for J; bases not matched to a gene: 8. The CDR3 DNA follows: TGCGCCAGCCTACAGGGGGAAGGGGCCGGGGAGCTGTTTTTT. Its translation is CASLQGEGAGELFF.

The rearrangement joins TRBV6-5 to TRBJ2-7; 10 positions agree with TRBD2. The CDR3 runs 13 residues. Germline CDR1 reads MNHEY; CDR2 reads SVGAGI. V trimming: 6 bases; J trimming: 7 bases; junction bases outside the gene matches: 6. The CDR3 sequence: CASRGAGGREQYF. The CDR3 bases are TGTGCCAGCAGAGGAGCGGGAGGGCGGGAGCAGTACTTC.

The chain uses TRBV20-1 and TRBJ2-7; 8 bases are a match to TRBD1. The CDR3 is made up of 13 amino acids. V shed 3 bases, J shed 1 base, and the junction held 2 bases outside the gene matches. Germline CDR1 is DFQATT and CDR2 is SNEGSKA (reference sequence). The CDR3 region is CSASRQGSYEQYF. The CDR3 DNA reads TGCAGTGCTAGTCGACAGGGGTCCTACGAGCAGTACTTC.

The chain links TRBV7-9 to TRBJ1-2, with TRBD1 as a possible D gene (5 bases). Trimming cost V 6 bases and J 4 bases, with 18 bases left between them. This CDR3 spans 15 amino acids. The germline V gene has CDR1 SEHNR and CDR2 FQNEAQ (reference sequence). CDR3 sequence reads: CASRRPAGRGYGYTF. CDR3 DNA sequence: TGTGCCAGCAGGAGACCGGCGGGGCGTGGCTATGGCTACACCTTC.

The chain recombines TRBV5-1 with TRBJ1-1; the match to TRBD1 covers 7 bases. The CDR3 length is 14 residues. The germline gives CDR1 SGHRS, CDR2 YFSETQ. V lost 3 bases and J lost 1; bases outside the gene matches: 3. CDR3 residues: CASSSYRGNTEAFF. In DNA, the CDR3 is TGCGCCAGCAGCTCCTACAGGGGGAACACTGAAGCTTTCTTT.

The chain is built from TRBV21-1 and TRBJ2-2; TRBD2 reflects the table's D call only, with no check against the DNA. TRBV21-1 corresponds to a pseudogene. The CDR3 length is 18 residues. The CDR3 DNA follows: TGTGCCAGCAGCAAAGTCACCGGAGGGCGGGACAACACCGGGGAGCTGTTTTTT. Protein product: CASSKVTGGRDNTGELFF.

This CDR3 is CASSPSSGGTQYF. The CDR3 nucleotides read TGTGCCAGCAGCCCCTCCTCGGGGGGGACCCAGTACTTC. The genes are TRBV7-8 and TRBJ2-5; 7 nucleotides align to TRBD2. The CDR3 length is 13 residues. The V and J ends lost 5 bases and 7 bases, in that order; junction bases with no gene match: 7. Germline V gene data show CDR1 as SGHVS and CDR2 as FQNEAQ. Looking up the rest from reference TRBV7-8 and TRBJ2-5 gives the full variable domain: GAGVSQSPRYKVAKRGQDVALRCDPISGHVSLFWYQQALGQGPEFLTYFQNEAQLDKSGLPSDRFFAERPEGSVSTLKIQRTQQEDSAVYLCASSPSSGGTQYFGPGTRLLVL.

V gene TRBV11-2 combines with J gene TRBJ1-3, with a tentative D call TRBD1 (6 bases). This CDR3 is built from 16 residues. From germline, CDR1 is SGHAT and CDR2 FQNNGV. Between the trimmed V and J ends, which lost 2 bases and 0 bases, there was a span of 11 bases. The CDR3: CASSLRQASSGNTIYF. In DNA, the CDR3 is TGTGCCAGCAGCTTACGACAGGCATCCTCTGGAAACACCATATATTTT.

In DNA form, the CDR3 reads TGCAGCGTCATCTTAGCGGGGCAAGAGACCCAGTACTTC. Encoded protein: CSVILAGQETQYF. This chain joins TRBV29-1 and TRBJ2-5; 8 bases fit TRBD2. The CDR3 runs to 13 residues. Germline loops: CDR1 SQVTM, CDR2 ANQGSEA. Trimming cost V 6 bases and J 2 bases; bases outside gene matches: 5.

The chain is built from TRBV9 and TRBJ1-2; TRBD1 aligns across 8 bases. The CDR3 runs 15 residues. CDR1 and CDR2 from the germline V gene are SGDLS and YYNGEE. The V and J ends lost 4 bases and 6 bases, in that order; junction bases with no gene match: 11. The CDR3 protein is CASSPRDRWEDGYTF. The CDR3 DNA sequence: TGTGCCAGCAGCCCCCGGGACAGGTGGGAAGATGGCTACACCTTC.